One sample yielded the 32 T cell receptor beta chains listed below, sequenced in a study of vaccination effects on CD4 cells after COVID-19. Assay used: immunoSEQ multiplex PCR; TCRdb lists only in-frame clones, some missing. Here the sample spans tens of thousands of clones, around 80% being singletons. ViraFEST assay sequencing came after antigen-specific CD4+ T cells were expanded with viral peptide pools. An approximately ten-day culture period preceded the isolation of CD4+ T cells. Their antigen targets remain unknown. The sample was CD4+ T cells from PBMCs cultured with HCoV-229E spike peptides, taken before COVID-19 vaccination. The receptors stem from a human donor who received a COVID-19 vaccine.

The J gene is TRBJ2-1, the V gene TRBV7-3; the match to TRBD2 covers 10 bases. The V gene end was trimmed by 3 bases and the J gene end by 6 bases; junction bases not matched to a gene: 5. Germline assignment: CDR1 SGHTA and CDR2 FQGTGA. This CDR3 has 15 amino acids. As DNA, the CDR3 is TGTGCCAGCAGCTTCTCTAGCGGGGGAGTCAATGAGCAGTTCTTC. Its translation: CASSFSSGGVNEQFF.

V and J are TRBV19 and TRBJ2-2, with a weak D call TRBD2 (5 bases). The CDR3 runs to 16 residues. CDR1 is LNHDA, CDR2 SQIVND, per germline (reference sequence). V was trimmed by 1 base and J by 0 bases, leaving 9 bases between them. The DNA of the CDR3 is TGTGCCAGTAGTATAGTACCGGGGACGAACACCGGGGAGCTGTTTTTT. Translating gives CASSIVPGTNTGELFF. The full variable domain, with the rest looked up from reference TRBV19 and TRBJ2-2, is DGGITQSPKYLFRKEGQNVTLSCEQNLNHDAMYWYRQDPGQGLRLIYYSQIVNDFQKGDIAEGYSVSREKKESFPLTVTSAQKNPTAFYLCASSIVPGTNTGELFFGEGSRLTVL.

This chain joins TRBV19 and TRBJ1-5; D gene unclear. The CDR3 contains 14 residues. Germline values: CDR1 LNHDA, CDR2 SQIVND (reference sequence). The V end lost 0 bases, the J end lost 0 bases, and 3 bases lay between the germline ends. The chain's CDR3 is CASSIDGSNQPQHF. The CDR3 nucleotides are TGTGCCAGTAGTATAGACGGTAGCAATCAGCCCCAGCATTTT. The full variable domain, in which reference TRBV19 and TRBJ1-5 provide the parts outside the CDR3, is DGGITQSPKYLFRKEGQNVTLSCEQNLNHDAMYWYRQDPGQGLRLIYYSQIVNDFQKGDIAEGYSVSREKKESFPLTVTSAQKNPTAFYLCASSIDGSNQPQHFGDGTRLSIL.

V and J are TRBV19 and TRBJ2-3, with TRBD1 matching 10 bases. V lost 8 bases to trimming and J lost 1 base; unmatched junction nucleotides: 6. This CDR3 region has 15 residues. Per the germline V gene, CDR1 is LNHDA and CDR2 is SQIVND (reference sequence). DNA of the CDR3: TGTGCCAGTGGCTCCGGGACAGGGGGCACAGATACGCAGTATTTT. It specifies CASGSGTGGTDTQYF. The full variable domain, in which reference TRBV19 and TRBJ2-3 provide the parts outside the CDR3, is DGGITQSPKYLFRKEGQNVTLSCEQNLNHDAMYWYRQDPGQGLRLIYYSQIVNDFQKGDIAEGYSVSREKKESFPLTVTSAQKNPTAFYLCASGSGTGGTDTQYFGPGTRLTVL.

The J gene is TRBJ1-6, the V gene TRBV30; D is perhaps TRBD1 (5 bases). The CDR3 is 20 residues long. Germline CDR1 GTSNPN, CDR2 SVGIG (reference sequence). The germline V and J ends were trimmed by 3 bases and 4 bases, with 28 bases remaining between them. CDR3 protein: CAWSDRRVTQRLAYNSPLHF. In DNA form, the CDR3 reads TGTGCCTGGAGCGATCGCAGGGTAACGCAACGCCTAGCGTATAATTCACCCCTCCACTTT.

The chain carries TRBV9 and TRBJ1-3, with TRBD1 matching 7 bases. With V trimmed by 3 bases and J by 0 bases, 6 bases remained unmatched. Germline CDR1 reads SGDLS; CDR2 reads YYNGEE. The CDR3 loop spans 16 amino acids. The CDR3 loop is CASSAGRGPSGNTIYF. Here the CDR3 DNA reads TGTGCCAGCAGCGCCGGGAGGGGGCCCTCTGGAAACACCATATATTTT.

This clone has just a few counts. The V and J genes are TRBV27 and TRBJ2-2; D uncertain. Trimming removed 4 bases at V and 0 bases at J, with 15 bases between. From germline, CDR1 is MNHEY and CDR2 SMNVEV (reference sequence). This CDR3 has 17 residues. The CDR3 protein is CASSSRLARSNTGELFF. CDR3 DNA sequence: TGTGCCAGCAGTTCTCGCTTGGCTAGATCGAACACCGGGGAGCTGTTTTTT.

In this sample, this clone turned up a few times. V is TRBV7-8 and J is TRBJ2-2; D is possibly TRBD1 (6 bases). This CDR3 is built from 14 residues. CDR1 is SGHVS and CDR2 is FQNEAQ in the germline V gene. V gave up 5 bases and J gave up 6 bases, with 13 bases separating them. The CDR3 spells CASSQLQGAGELFF. The CDR3 DNA is TGTGCCAGCAGCCAATTACAGGGCGCCGGGGAGCTGTTTTTT.

This clone was observed once. This sequence joins TRBV29-1 and TRBJ2-2; TRBD2 agrees at 12 bases. There are 17 residues in the CDR3. In germline, CDR1 is SQVTM, CDR2 ANQGSEA. The ends lost 6 bases at V and 2 bases at J; junction bases unmatched: 10. CDR3 protein: CSVPSTSGGLNTGELFF. DNA of the CDR3: TGCAGCGTCCCCTCCACTAGCGGGGGGTTAAACACCGGGGAGCTGTTTTTT.

This rearrangement joins TRBV11-2 to TRBJ1-4; D not certain. Looked up from germline, CDR1 is SGHAT and CDR2 is FQNNGV. CDR3 length: 16 residues. Trimming stripped 2 bases from V and 0 bases from J, with 10 bases between. The CDR3 sequence is CASSLRAAATNEKLFF. The CDR3, as DNA: TGTGCCAGCAGCTTAAGGGCTGCAGCAACTAATGAAAAACTGTTTTTT.

The chain combines TRBV4-2 with TRBJ2-2; perhaps TRBD2 as D (5 bases). CDR1 and CDR2 (germline): LGHNA, YNFKEQ. V lost 7 bases and J 3 bases, leaving 12 bases between the germline ends. The CDR3 has 14 amino acids. CDR3 coding DNA: TGTGCCAGCAAAAAACTAGAAGACACCGGGGAGCTGTTTTTT. It yields the protein CASKKLEDTGELFF.

The chain links TRBV29-1 to TRBJ1-5; 7 bases are a match to TRBD1. Germline V lookup: CDR1 SQVTM, CDR2 ANQGSEA. There are 13 residues in the CDR3. V lost 6 bases and J lost 3; bases outside the gene matches: 5. This CDR3 is CSVRQGLNQPQHF. The CDR3 nucleotides read TGCAGCGTAAGACAGGGCCTCAATCAGCCCCAGCATTTT.

The CDR3 DNA reads TGTGCCAGCTCACCAAAGGTAACTAGCACAGATACGCAGTATTTT. It yields the protein CASSPKVTSTDTQYF. The V gene is TRBV18, the J gene TRBJ2-3; D uncertain. Trimming took off 2 bases at V and 0 bases at J, with 9 bases between the two ends. The length of the CDR3 is 15 residues. Germline CDR1 is KGHSH and CDR2 is LQKENI.

V usage is TRBV7-3 and J usage is TRBJ2-2; 7 nucleotides match TRBD1. Germline CDR1 reads SGHTA; CDR2 reads FQGTGA. CDR3 length: 16 amino acids. V lost 2 bases and J lost 0; bases outside the gene matches: 3. The CDR3 DNA sequence: TGTGCCAGCAGCTTATTTCAGGGGGCGAACACCGGGGAGCTGTTTTTT. It encodes CASSLFQGANTGELFF. Full variable domain (outside the CDR3, taken from reference TRBV7-3 and TRBJ2-2): GAGVSQTPSNKVTEKGKYVELRCDPISGHTALYWYRQSLGQGPEFLIYFQGTGAADDSGLPNDRFFAVRPEGSVSTLKIQRTERGDSAVYLCASSLFQGANTGELFFGEGSRLTVL.

This clone was counted a few times. The chain combines TRBV12-3 or TRBV12-4 with TRBJ1-2; tentatively, D is TRBD1 (6 bases). V lost 5 bases and J lost 2, with 6 bases in between. This CDR3 has 12 residues. The CDR3 is CASSTGNYGYTF. CDR3 DNA sequence: TGTGCCAGCAGTACAGGGAACTATGGCTACACCTTC.

The CDR3 spells CASSLTGGYQETQYF. The CDR3 DNA reads TGTGCCAGCAGCTTGACAGGGGGCTACCAAGAGACCCAGTACTTC. The rearrangement links TRBV5-8 to TRBJ2-5; 9 bases map to TRBD1. V lost 1 base to trimming and J lost 0 bases; unmatched junction nucleotides: 1. Germline-derived CDR1 and CDR2 are SGHTS and YDEGEE. The CDR3 covers 15 residues.

The chain employs TRBV4-2 and TRBJ1-6; 7 bases map to TRBD1. The J segment lost 8 bases and the V segment lost 0 bases, leaving 4 bases of the junction unmatched. Germline-derived CDR1 and CDR2 are LGHNA and YNFKEQ. The CDR3 extends over 15 amino acids. The CDR3 DNA sequence: TGTGCCAGCAGCCAAGATTGGGACAGTTATTCACCCCTCCACTTT. Translating gives CASSQDWDSYSPLHF.

The genes are TRBV18 and TRBJ1-5; D uncertain. V lost 5 bases and J 7 bases, leaving 21 bases between the germline ends. This CDR3 has 16 amino acids. CDR1 KGHSH and CDR2 LQKENI come from the germline V gene. The CDR3 nucleotides read TGTGCCAGCTCAGCACTGGGCCGGCAATCGCGGCAGCCCCAGCATTTT. Amino acids: CASSALGRQSRQPQHF.

This clone was observed once. The rearrangement uses TRBV7-3 and TRBJ2-3, with TRBD1 identical over 8 bases. CDR3 size: 16 residues. The junction had 12 bases not matched to a gene; V was cut back by 4 bases and J by 6 bases. In germline, CDR1 is SGHTA, CDR2 FQGTGA. This CDR3 reads CASSSYAGGSRDTQYF. The CDR3 DNA sequence: TGTGCCAGCAGCTCATATGCAGGGGGCTCGAGGGATACGCAGTATTTT.

V is TRBV2 and J is TRBJ1-2; D gene unclear. The V gene lost 7 bases and the J gene lost 4 bases, with 13 bases spanning the gap. This CDR3 region has 13 residues. In germline, CDR1 is SNHLY, CDR2 FYNNEI. The CDR3 sequence: CASTYSTIYGYTF. The DNA for the CDR3 is TGTGCCAGCACATACAGCACTATCTATGGCTACACCTTC.

This clone has more than one count but fewer than ten. The chain uses TRBV5-4 and TRBJ1-1; 8 bases agree with TRBD1. Germline V gives CDR1 SGHNT, CDR2 YYREEE (reference sequence). The trim removed 4 bases at V and 3 bases at J, leaving 8 bases unmatched. The CDR3 extends over 15 amino acids. CDR3 loop: CASSPTTGADTEAFF. CDR3 bases: TGTGCCAGCAGCCCTACGACAGGGGCGGACACTGAAGCTTTCTTT.

The chain recombines TRBV5-1 with TRBJ2-5, with TRBD1 matching over 8 bases. There are 13 residues in the CDR3. Germline assignment: CDR1 SGHRS and CDR2 YFSETQ. The V gene end was trimmed by 3 bases and the J gene end by 5 bases; junction bases not matched to a gene: 3. The DNA of the CDR3 is TGCGCCAGCAGCTCCCAGGGGGCGGAGACCCAGTACTTC. Translating it yields CASSSQGAETQYF.

The sample holds one count of this clone. The V gene is TRBV5-1, the J gene TRBJ1-1, with a possible D match to TRBD1 (5 bases). The CDR3 consists of 14 residues. Germline CDR1 reads SGHRS; CDR2 reads YFSETQ. The V gene lost 0 bases and the J gene lost 5 bases, with 11 bases spanning the gap. For the CDR3, the DNA is TGCGCCAGCAGCTTGGGGGGGGACGGTACTGAAGCTTTCTTT. Translation: CASSLGGDGTEAFF.

The J gene is TRBJ2-6, the V gene TRBV6-5, with D perhaps given as TRBD1 or TRBD2 (5 bases each). Germline V gene data show CDR1 as MNHEY and CDR2 as SVGAGI. Deletions cut 6 bases from V and 4 bases from J, with 13 bases between. The CDR3 has 15 residues. CDR3 DNA sequence: TGTGCCAGCAGCCAGGGATGGGGGGGGGCCAACGTCCTGACTTTC. Translated: CASSQGWGGANVLTF.

DNA of the CDR3: TGCGCCAGCAGCTGGGGACAGAACACTGAAGCTTTCTTT. Its translation: CASSWGQNTEAFF. This sequence joins TRBV5-1 and TRBJ1-1, with D perhaps TRBD1 (6 bases). Trimming left V 3 bases short and J 1 base short, with 7 bases between. The CDR3 loop spans 13 amino acids. Germline assignment: CDR1 SGHRS and CDR2 YFSETQ.

This clone was picked up a small number of times. CDR3 sequence reads: CASRDKSGVLETQYF. CDR3 nucleotide sequence: TGTGCCAGCAGGGATAAATCGGGGGTCTTAGAGACCCAGTACTTC. The rearrangement links TRBV5-4 to TRBJ2-5; D is possibly TRBD2 (6 bases). V was cut by 5 bases and J by 4 bases, with 18 bases left in between. The V gene's germline CDR1 is SGHNT and CDR2 YYREEE (reference sequence). This CDR3 has 15 amino acids. The entire variable domain, with the rest obtained from reference TRBV5-4 and TRBJ2-5, is as follows: ETGVTQSPTHLIKTRGQQVTLRCSSQSGHNTVSWYQQALGQGPQFIFQYYREEENGRGNFPPRFSGLQFPNYSSELNVNALELDDSALYLCASRDKSGVLETQYFGPGTRLLVL.

This rearrangement joins TRBV7-2 to TRBJ1-2, with TRBD1 identical over 7 bases. This CDR3 has 15 residues. Germline V gives CDR1 SGHTA, CDR2 FQGNSA. The trim removed 5 bases at V and 3 bases at J, leaving 9 bases unmatched. The CDR3 sequence is CASSPRTGRDYGYTF. The DNA for the CDR3 is TGTGCCAGCAGCCCGAGGACAGGAAGGGACTATGGCTACACCTTC. The variable domain in full, with the rest retrieved from reference TRBV7-2 and TRBJ1-2, is GAGVSQSPSNKVTEKGKDVELRCDPISGHTALYWYRQSLGQGLEFLIYFQGNSAPDKSGLPSDRFSAERTGGSVSTLTIQRTQQEDSAVYLCASSPRTGRDYGYTFGSGTRLTVV.

The chain uses TRBV7-2 and TRBJ1-5, with D hard to call. This CDR3 is built from 13 residues. V lost 2 bases to trimming and J lost 2 bases, with 4 bases between them. The germline CDR1 and CDR2 sequences are SGHTA and FQGNSA. CDR3 sequence (DNA): TGTGCCAGCAGCTTACAACGCAATCAGCCCCAGCATTTT. It translates to CASSLQRNQPQHF.

The chain couples TRBV9 to TRBJ2-3; D ambiguous. Germline values: CDR1 SGDLS, CDR2 YYNGEE. V was trimmed by 4 bases and J by 1 base, leaving 7 bases between them. CDR3 length: 13 amino acids. This chain's CDR3 is CASSYGGTDTQYF. CDR3 DNA sequence: TGTGCCAGCAGCTATGGGGGCACAGATACGCAGTATTTT. Complete variable domain (other parts from reference TRBV9 and TRBJ2-3): DSGVTQTPKHLITATGQRVTLRCSPRSGDLSVYWYQQSLDQGLQFLIQYYNGEERAKGNILERFSAQQFPDLHSELNLSSLELGDSALYFCASSYGGTDTQYFGPGTRLTVL.

The V and J genes are TRBV6-6 and TRBJ2-7, with 8 bases lining up with TRBD1. This CDR3 region has 14 residues. From germline, CDR1 is MNHNY and CDR2 SVGAGI (reference sequence). V lost 7 bases, J lost 1 base, and 6 bases stayed unmatched. The CDR3 sequence is CASKVGQGSYEQYV. CDR3 nucleotide sequence: TGTGCCAGCAAAGTTGGACAGGGTTCCTACGAGCAGTACGTC.

The chain is built from TRBV5-1 and TRBJ1-4; D ambiguous. Germline V gives CDR1 SGHRS, CDR2 YFSETQ. V was shortened by 4 bases and J by 4 bases, with 11 bases between the two germline ends. This CDR3 contains 14 residues. The DNA of the CDR3 is TGCGCCAGCAGCCCGGAGTTCGGTAATGAAAAACTGTTTTTT. Residues: CASSPEFGNEKLFF. Full variable domain (rest looked up from reference TRBV5-1 and TRBJ1-4): KAGVTQTPRYLIKTRGQQVTLSCSPISGHRSVSWYQQTPGQGLQFLFEYFSETQRNKGNFPGRFSGRQFSNSRSEMNVSTLELGDSALYLCASSPEFGNEKLFFGSGTQLSVL.

The chain is built from TRBV3-1 (or the pseudogene TRBV3-2) and TRBJ1-1; unclear D gene. This CDR3 contains 14 residues. CDR1 LGHDT and CDR2 YNNKEL come from the germline V gene (reference sequence). V lost 0 bases, J lost 11 bases, and 16 bases lay in between. CDR3 nucleotides: TGTGCCAGCAGCCAAGATCGGGGAAGCGCTCGGGCTTTCTTT. As protein: CASSQDRGSARAFF.